The 20 T cell receptor beta chains in this list originate from one sample, sequenced in a study of blood T cell repertoires in COVID-19. Libraries were prepared by immunoSEQ multiplex PCR; TCRdb keeps only in-frame clonotypes and omits some of them. The repertoire has some 300,000 clones, approximately 90% of them found once; the top ten carry roughly 6%. The material sequenced was peripheral blood. These receptors came from a woman in her forties or fifties with COVID-19, enrolled during active disease.

This chain connects TRBV4-3 to TRBJ1-1, with D perhaps matching TRBD1 (6 bases). CDR3 size: 14 residues. The germline V gene has CDR1 LGHNA and CDR2 YSLEER. V was trimmed by 1 base and J by 0 bases, leaving 6 bases between them. CDR3 residues: CASSQGQVNTEAFF. CDR3 DNA: TGCGCCAGCAGCCAAGGACAGGTGAACACTGAAGCTTTCTTT.

A single count supports this clone. V is TRBV6-2 or TRBV6-3 and J is TRBJ1-2; D is undetermined. Trimming took 4 bases from V and 0 from J, leaving 12 bases between them. This CDR3 has 15 amino acids. Germline V gene sequence: CDR1 MNHEY, CDR2 SVGEGT. Here the CDR3 reads CASSLRQSTNYGYTF. DNA of the CDR3: TGTGCCAGCAGTTTGAGGCAGTCAACTAACTATGGCTACACCTTC.

This clone was observed once. The chain carries TRBV7-9 and TRBJ2-5; D possibly corresponds to TRBD2 (5 bases). The CDR3 runs to 13 residues. V was shortened by 5 bases and J by 4 bases, with 11 bases between the two germline ends. Germline CDR1 and CDR2: SEHNR and FQNEAQ (reference sequence). CDR3: CASSPPAGETQYF. CDR3 bases: TGTGCCAGCAGCCCCCCGGCGGGAGAGACCCAGTACTTC.

The chain uses TRBV19 and TRBJ2-7; no firm D call. With 1 base removed from V and 1 base from J, the gap between germline ends came to 8 bases. The CDR3 runs to 14 residues. Per germline, CDR1 LNHDA and CDR2 SQIVND (reference sequence). The CDR3 reads CASSIGHRSYEQYF. The CDR3 DNA follows: TGTGCCAGTAGTATAGGACATAGATCCTACGAGCAGTACTTC.

The V and J genes are TRBV7-9 and TRBJ1-1; TRBD1 matches 9 bases. In germline, CDR1 is SEHNR, CDR2 FQNEAQ (reference sequence). Trimming took 7 bases from V and 1 from J; bases not matched to a gene: 4. The CDR3 is made up of 14 amino acids. In nucleotides, the CDR3 is TGTGCCAGCATCACAGGGGGCCAGAACACTGAAGCTTTCTTT. Protein: CASITGGQNTEAFF.

This clone was counted between two and nine times. The V and J genes are TRBV29-1 and TRBJ2-3; weak D call: TRBD2 (6 bases). The V gene's germline CDR1 is SQVTM and CDR2 ANQGSEA. CDR3 length: 12 amino acids. V was pared by 4 bases and J by 3 bases, with 8 bases between. DNA for the CDR3: TGCAGCGTTGCAAGCGGGACAGATACGCAGTATTTT. Translating gives CSVASGTDTQYF.

This chain joins TRBV27 and TRBJ2-1, with 13 nucleotides matching TRBD2. Germline CDR1 MNHEY, CDR2 SMNVEV (reference sequence). Unmatched junction bases numbered 8, after V lost 5 bases and J lost 13 bases. The CDR3 is made up of 14 amino acids. The CDR3 coding sequence is TGTGCCAGCAGTACCACGACTAGCGGGAGGCCACAGTTCTTC. Its translation: CASSTTTSGRPQFF.

The chain links TRBV6-5 to TRBJ2-7, with TRBD2 matching 15 bases. CDR1 is MNHEY, CDR2 SVGAGI, per germline. The CDR3 runs 16 residues. V trimming: 0 bases; J trimming: 4 bases; junction bases outside the gene matches: 1. The CDR3 DNA is TGTGCCAGCAGTTACTCGGGGACTAGCGGGAGGTACGAGCAGTACTTC. This gives the protein CASSYSGTSGRYEQYF.

V is TRBV6-5 and J is TRBJ2-7; 9 positions match TRBD2. This CDR3 comprises 16 residues. The ends lost 4 bases at V and 4 bases at J; junction bases unmatched: 11. The V gene's germline CDR1 is MNHEY and CDR2 SVGAGI. For the CDR3, the DNA is TGTGCCAGCAGTTGGCGGTATAGCGGGAGAAGGTACGAGCAGTACTTC. As protein: CASSWRYSGRRYEQYF.

This chain links TRBV11-3 with TRBJ2-5; tentative D call: TRBD2 (6 bases). The germline V and J ends were trimmed by 0 bases and 5 bases, with 13 bases remaining between them. Germline V gene data show CDR1 as SGHNT and CDR2 as YENEEA. The CDR3 is 15 amino acids. The CDR3 sequence: CASSLEGLEGETQYF. CDR3 sequence (DNA): TGTGCCAGCAGCTTAGAGGGGTTGGAGGGTGAGACCCAGTACTTC.

V usage is TRBV27 and J usage is TRBJ1-2; 7 positions agree with TRBD1. The length of the CDR3 is 13 residues. The V gene end was trimmed by 3 bases and the J gene end by 6 bases; junction bases not matched to a gene: 4. The germline V gene encodes CDR1 MNHEY and CDR2 SMNVEV (reference sequence). CDR3: CASSFRQGHGYTF. Here the CDR3 DNA reads TGTGCCAGCAGTTTTAGACAGGGCCATGGCTACACCTTC.

The chain combines TRBV21-1 with TRBJ1-1; TRBD1 is taken as the D call from the table, unchecked against the DNA. TRBV21-1 is tagged as a pseudogene. The CDR3 length is 16 residues. The CDR3 nucleotides read TGTGCCAGCGGGGGACAGGGAACAAACATGAACACTGAAGCTTTCTTT. It encodes CASGGQGTNMNTEAFF.

This chain links TRBV28 with TRBJ1-2; perhaps TRBD1 as D (5 bases). The germline V and J ends were trimmed by 3 bases and 8 bases, with 10 bases remaining between them. The CDR3 has 12 amino acids. Germline V CDR1 and CDR2: MDHEN, SYDVKM. In DNA, the CDR3 is TGTGCCAGCAGTTTTCGGGGGAGCGGCTACACCTTC. The encoded protein is CASSFRGSGYTF.

Comments on this clone: In the same sample, other DNA sequences code for this CDR3. The chain carries TRBV12-3 or TRBV12-4 and TRBJ2-1; D not certain. This CDR3 comprises 11 residues. V lost 6 bases and J lost 4, with 4 bases in between. The CDR3 region has the DNA TGTGCCAGCAGCCTTTACAATGAGCAGTTCTTC. Translation: CASSLYNEQFF.

The rearrangement joins TRBV5-5 to TRBJ2-3, with D tentatively TRBD1 (5 bases). Trimming removed 0 bases from V and 2 bases from J, with 13 bases in between. Per germline, CDR1 SGHKS and CDR2 YYEKEE (reference sequence). This CDR3 spans 16 amino acids. This CDR3 reads CASSLVPGLNTDTQYF. In DNA, the CDR3 is TGTGCCAGCAGCTTGGTTCCAGGGCTAAACACAGATACGCAGTATTTT.

The J gene is TRBJ2-7, the V gene TRBV4-1; the D is unclear. The germline V gene encodes CDR1 MGHRA and CDR2 YSYEKL. V dropped 2 bases and J dropped 0 bases, with 17 bases sitting between them. This CDR3 is 17 amino acids long. The CDR3, as DNA: TGCGCCAGCAGCCAACTCCCAAAAACCCGCGGCTCCTACGAGCAGTACTTC. It translates to CASSQLPKTRGSYEQYF.

A single count supports this clone. The chain joins TRBV2 to TRBJ1-3; 11 bases agree with TRBD1. Germline-derived CDR1 and CDR2 are SNHLY and FYNNEI. The CDR3 loop spans 15 amino acids. With V trimmed by 6 bases and J by 4 bases, 5 bases remained unmatched. The DNA of the CDR3 is TGTGCCAGCAGCATGGACAGGGGGCAAGGAAACACCATATATTTT. Amino acids: CASSMDRGQGNTIYF.

V and J are TRBV6-6 and TRBJ2-3; 13 bases fit TRBD2. CDR3 length equals 14 residues. CDR1 and CDR2 (germline): MNHNY, SVGAGI (reference sequence). Trimming at V came to 11 bases and at J to 4 bases, leaving 6 bases not matched to a gene. CDR3 DNA sequence: TGTGCCGGGGGACTAGCGGGAAGCGCAGATACGCAGTATTTT. Translation: CAGGLAGSADTQYF.

With regard to this clone: Other DNA sequences within the sample encode an identical CDR3. This rearrangement joins TRBV30 to TRBJ1-5; 8 bases align to TRBD1. The germline V gene encodes CDR1 GTSNPN and CDR2 SVGIG (reference sequence). Trimming cost V 1 base and J 2 bases; bases outside gene matches: 1. This CDR3 is built from 14 residues. CDR3 amino acids: CAWSGGQGNQPQHF. DNA of the CDR3: TGTGCCTGGAGTGGGGGACAGGGCAATCAGCCCCAGCATTTT. The whole variable domain, filled in from reference TRBV30 and TRBJ1-5, reads SQTIHQWPATLVQPVGSPLSLECTVEGTSNPNLYWYRQAAGRGLQLLFYSVGIGQISSEVPQNLSASRPQDRQFILSSKKLLLSDSGFYLCAWSGGQGNQPQHFGDGTRLSIL.

The gene calls are TRBV28 and TRBJ1-1, with 9 bases identical to TRBD1. The germline CDR1 and CDR2 sequences are MDHEN and SYDVKM. The CDR3 runs 15 residues. The V and J ends lost 5 bases and 1 base, in that order; junction bases with no gene match: 5. Written as DNA, the CDR3 is TGTGCCAGCAGTATCCCGGGACAGGGGAACACTGAAGCTTTCTTT. Translated: CASSIPGQGNTEAFF.